The clone carrying this T cell receptor (beta chain) was detected once. Its target is unknown. The table came from immunoSEQ multiplex PCR; TCRdb's copy has only in-frame clones and leaves some out. The sample comprises tens of thousands of clones, about 87% of which are singletons, and more than 0.85% rests with the top ten. The data derive from a study of OX40 agonist ivuxolimab in advanced cancers. Study at large: All patients had ivuxolimab intravenously every 2 weeks at 0.01 to 10 mg/kg.

General observations from the study: With doses of 0.1 to 3.0 mg/kg, CD4+ and CD8+ blood T cells had undergone clonal expansion by week 6.

Sequences were derived from CD4+ or CD8+ T cells sorted from blood, sampled in a trial of the OX40 agonist ivuxolimab. The sequence was obtained from an adult with an advanced solid tumor such as melanoma, head and neck, liver or kidney cancer.

The CDR3 region is CASNHRDRVIEAFF. In DNA form, the CDR3 reads TGTGCCAGCAACCACCGGGACAGGGTAATTGAAGCTTTCTTT. The chain is built from TRBV2 and TRBJ1-1; 9 bases agree with TRBD1. The CDR3 totals 14 residues. Trimming at V came to 7 bases and at J to 7 bases, leaving 10 bases not matched to a gene. From germline, CDR1 is SNHLY and CDR2 FYNNEI. The full variable domain, with the rest looked up from reference TRBV2 and TRBJ1-1, is EPEVTQTPSHQVTQMGQEVILRCVPISNHLYFYWYRQILGQKVEFLVSFYNNEISEKSEIFDDQFSVERPDGSNFTLKIRSTKLEDSAMYFCASNHRDRVIEAFFGQGTRLTVV.